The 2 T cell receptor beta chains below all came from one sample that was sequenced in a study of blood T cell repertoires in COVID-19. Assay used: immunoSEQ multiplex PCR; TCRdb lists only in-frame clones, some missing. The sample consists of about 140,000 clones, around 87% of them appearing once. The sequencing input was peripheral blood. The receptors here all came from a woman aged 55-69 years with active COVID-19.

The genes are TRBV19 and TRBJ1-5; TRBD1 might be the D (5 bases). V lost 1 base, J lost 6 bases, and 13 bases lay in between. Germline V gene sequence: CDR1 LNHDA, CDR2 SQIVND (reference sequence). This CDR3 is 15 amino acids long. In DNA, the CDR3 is TGTGCCAGTAGTATAGGGGGCCAGTCGGGTCAGCCCCAGCATTTT. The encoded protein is CASSIGGQSGQPQHF.

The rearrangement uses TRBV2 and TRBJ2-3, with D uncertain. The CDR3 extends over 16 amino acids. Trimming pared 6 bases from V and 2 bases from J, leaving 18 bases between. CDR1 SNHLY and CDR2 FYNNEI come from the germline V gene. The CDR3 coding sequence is TGTGCCAGCAGCGAGCGAGGTAGTCGCACCACAGATACGCAGTATTTT. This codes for CASSERGSRTTDTQYF.